The 24 T cell receptor beta chains listed next were all sequenced from one sample in a study of cytomegalovirus exposure and HLA in healthy donors. PCR involved 60 Vbeta and 13 Jbeta primers. TCRdb keeps only in-frame clones here, not all; method: immunoSEQ multiplex PCR. This sample has about 120,000 clones; 80% occur once, and the top ten carry just over 2.5%. The sequenced sample was PBMCs. The receptors shown here come from a young man in good health and CMV-seronegative.

This sequence joins TRBV5-6 and TRBJ2-3; possible D gene TRBD1, 5 bases. CDR1 and CDR2 (germline): SGHDT, YYEEEE. Trimming took off 0 bases at V and 6 bases at J, with 11 bases between the two ends. The CDR3 runs 14 residues. The CDR3, as DNA: TGTGCCAGCAGCTTGGGGGGCGGCTGGGATACGCAGTATTTT. Translating gives CASSLGGGWDTQYF.

The rearrangement uses TRBV6-1 and TRBJ2-5, with 12 nucleotides matching TRBD1. Germline V CDR1 and CDR2: MNHNS, SASEGT. The CDR3 extends over 13 amino acids. The V gene end was trimmed by 10 bases and the J gene end by 6 bases; junction bases not matched to a gene: 6. CDR3 in DNA: TGTGCCACCGGGACAGGGGGCGTACAGACCCAGTACTTC. This codes for CATGTGGVQTQYF.

The rearrangement joins TRBV29-1 to TRBJ2-7, with TRBD2 matching over 10 bases. J lost 4 bases, V lost 6 bases, and 9 bases had no gene match. The CDR3 covers 14 residues. Germline values: CDR1 SQVTM, CDR2 ANQGSEA. The CDR3 DNA follows: TGCAGCGTGGTGGCTAGCGGGAGTACTTACGAGCAGTACTTC. Protein sequence: CSVVASGSTYEQYF.

Worth noting for this clone: Within the sample, other DNA sequences also encode this same CDR3. The genes are TRBV27 and TRBJ2-1; the match to TRBD2 covers 11 bases. CDR1 is MNHEY, CDR2 SMNVEV, per germline (reference sequence). V lost 4 bases and J lost 4; bases outside the gene matches: 3. The CDR3 length is 15 residues. CDR3 protein: CASSSGTSGYNEQFF. CDR3 DNA: TGTGCCAGCAGTTCCGGGACTAGCGGTTACAATGAGCAGTTCTTC.

V usage is TRBV5-3 and J usage is TRBJ1-1; TRBD1 is a possible D gene (5 bases). TRBV5-3 is labeled an ORF, and its function is uncertain. The CDR3 has 13 residues. Trimming took 3 bases from V and 7 from J, leaving 13 bases between them. The CDR3, as DNA: TGTGCCAGAAGCTCCCTGGGGGGAGGTGAAGCTTTCTTT. Amino acid sequence: CARSSLGGGEAFF.

The chain joins TRBV7-2 to TRBJ1-4, with a tentative D call TRBD1 (6 bases). Trimming stripped 2 bases from V and 7 bases from J, with 14 bases between. The CDR3 runs to 15 residues. Germline lookup yields CDR1 SGHTA and CDR2 FQGNSA. This CDR3 reads CASSLSRGASEKLFF. CDR3 nucleotides: TGTGCCAGCAGCTTAAGCAGGGGCGCTTCTGAAAAACTGTTTTTT.

This clone was detected only once. The chain joins TRBV5-1 to TRBJ2-1; 8 nucleotides agree with TRBD2. Germline values: CDR1 SGHRS, CDR2 YFSETQ. V dropped 4 bases and J dropped 3; count of bases not matched to a gene: 6. The CDR3 covers 15 residues. In nucleotides, the CDR3 is TGCGCCAGCAGCCCCGCGGGGGGCAACTACAATGAGCAGTTCTTC. Translated, it gives CASSPAGGNYNEQFF.

Only one count was recorded for this clone. The rearrangement links TRBV7-9 to TRBJ2-1, with TRBD2 matching over 8 bases. V lost 3 bases to trimming and J lost 6 bases; unmatched junction nucleotides: 10. CDR1 is SEHNR, CDR2 FQNEAQ, per germline (reference sequence). This CDR3 spans 16 amino acids. The DNA for the CDR3 is TGTGCCAGCAGCTTCTTTGGGACTAGAACGGGCAATGAGCAGTTCTTC. Translation gives CASSFFGTRTGNEQFF.

The chain combines TRBV10-3 with TRBJ1-1; 7 nucleotides agree with TRBD1. The CDR3 is 14 residues long. The trim removed 3 bases at V and 2 bases at J, leaving 3 bases unmatched. Germline values: CDR1 ENHRY, CDR2 SYGVKD. The CDR3 DNA reads TGTGCCATCAGTGATTCAGGGGGAAACACTGAAGCTTTCTTT. Translated: CAISDSGGNTEAFF.

On this clone itself: A junction end diverges from the germline sequence, so it may reflect a read error. The V call is TRBV7-9, the J call TRBJ2-7; unclear D gene. CDR1 is SEHNR and CDR2 is FQNEAQ in the germline V gene (reference sequence). The CDR3 consists of 13 residues. CDR3 in DNA: TGTTCCAGCAGCTCACCCGCTAGCTACGAGCAGTACTTC. Translation gives CSSSSPASYEQYF.

The chain couples TRBV14 to TRBJ1-2; D gene unclear. The CDR3 is made up of 15 amino acids. In germline, CDR1 is SGHDN, CDR2 FVKESK. Trimming took 1 base from V and 4 from J, leaving 13 bases between them. The CDR3 here is CASSQADGVIYGYTF. The CDR3 DNA reads TGTGCCAGCAGCCAAGCGGACGGGGTTATCTATGGCTACACCTTC. The full variable domain, its missing parts supplied by reference TRBV14 and TRBJ1-2, is EAGVTQFPSHSVIEKGQTVTLRCDPISGHDNLYWYRRVMGKEIKFLLHFVKESKQDESGMPNNRFLAERTGGTYSTLKVQPAELEDSGVYFCASSQADGVIYGYTFGSGTRLTVV.

DNA of the CDR3: TGTGCCACCAGCAGAGTAGGTAGGAGGGGCTCCTACAATGAGCAGTTCTTC. Protein sequence: CATSRVGRRGSYNEQFF. The V gene is TRBV15, the J gene TRBJ2-1; D possibly corresponds to TRBD2 (6 bases). Germline-derived CDR1 and CDR2 are LNHNV and YYDKDF (reference sequence). The V end lost 1 base, the J end lost 0 bases, and 13 bases lay between the germline ends. The CDR3 has 17 amino acids.

The V call is TRBV11-2, the J call TRBJ1-3; weak D call: TRBD1 (5 bases). CDR3 length: 16 residues. CDR1 is SGHAT and CDR2 is FQNNGV in the germline V gene. V was trimmed by 2 bases and J by 0 bases, leaving 11 bases between them. The CDR3 protein is CASSLYGANSGNTIYF. CDR3 nucleotide sequence: TGTGCCAGCAGCTTATATGGGGCCAACTCTGGAAACACCATATATTTT.

The chain couples TRBV6-6 to TRBJ1-2, with 9 bases matching TRBD1. The CDR3 has 13 residues. Germline loops: CDR1 MNHNY, CDR2 SVGAGI (reference sequence). The V and J ends lost 8 bases and 6 bases, in that order; junction bases with no gene match: 7. The CDR3 coding sequence is TGTGCCAGCTACAGGGGGCAGGCTGATGGCTACACCTTC. This codes for CASYRGQADGYTF.

The V gene is TRBV29-1, the J gene TRBJ1-2; no definite D call. V was pared by 3 bases and J by 10 bases, with 18 bases between. CDR3 length: 13 amino acids. Germline V gene data show CDR1 as SQVTM and CDR2 as ANQGSEA. The CDR3 sequence is CSVELTGSNTYTF. Here the CDR3 DNA reads TGCAGCGTTGAGCTGACTGGGAGCAATACCTACACCTTC.

The chain carries TRBV19 and TRBJ2-1, with D perhaps TRBD2 (6 bases). The germline V and J ends were trimmed by 2 bases and 8 bases, with 13 bases remaining between them. Germline V gene sequence: CDR1 LNHDA, CDR2 SQIVND (reference sequence). The CDR3 runs 14 residues. The chain's CDR3 is CASSIILPSDEQFF. DNA of the CDR3: TGTGCCAGTAGTATAATACTACCTAGCGATGAGCAGTTCTTC. Supplemented by reference TRBV19 and TRBJ2-1, the full variable domain reads DGGITQSPKYLFRKEGQNVTLSCEQNLNHDAMYWYRQDPGQGLRLIYYSQIVNDFQKGDIAEGYSVSREKKESFPLTVTSAQKNPTAFYLCASSIILPSDEQFFGPGTRLTVL.

The chain joins TRBV6-1 to TRBJ1-4; 8 nucleotides agree with TRBD1. Germline CDR1 is MNHNS and CDR2 is SASEGT. This CDR3 has 14 amino acids. J gave up 8 bases and V 4 bases, and 6 bases lay outside the gene matches. The DNA for the CDR3 is TGTGCCAGCAGTGTGGGACAGGTCTGGGAAAAACTGTTTTTT. Its translation is CASSVGQVWEKLFF.

This clone was detected only once. The J gene is TRBJ2-7, the V gene TRBV4-3; the D gene is possibly TRBD1 (6 bases). CDR3 size: 15 residues. CDR1 and CDR2 (germline): LGHNA, YSLEER. V lost 4 bases and J lost 2, with 15 bases in between. CDR3 in amino acids: CASSLSFRGTYEQYF. The CDR3 region has the DNA TGCGCCAGCAGCCTGTCGTTCAGGGGAACCTACGAGCAGTACTTC.

The chain links TRBV19 to TRBJ1-5; possible D gene TRBD1, 6 bases. V dropped 5 bases and J dropped 6 bases, with 17 bases sitting between them. The CDR3 length is 15 residues. Germline V gene lookup returns CDR1 LNHDA and CDR2 SQIVND (reference sequence). This CDR3 reads CASSETPGRGQPQHF. CDR3 nucleotide sequence: TGTGCCAGTAGTGAGACCCCGGGCAGGGGTCAGCCCCAGCATTTT.

The rearrangement joins TRBV29-1 to TRBJ1-5; the match to TRBD1 covers 7 bases. Germline lookup yields CDR1 SQVTM and CDR2 ANQGSEA. The J segment lost 0 bases and the V segment lost 6 bases, leaving 2 bases of the junction unmatched. CDR3 length: 13 residues. The CDR3 reads CSVGQDSNQPQHF. The CDR3 DNA follows: TGCAGCGTCGGACAGGATAGCAATCAGCCCCAGCATTTT.

This chain uses TRBV7-9 with TRBJ1-5, with D possibly TRBD1 on 5 matching bases. The CDR3 runs to 15 residues. The V gene's germline CDR1 is SEHNR and CDR2 FQNEAQ (reference sequence). Trimming removed 4 bases from V and 0 bases from J, with 10 bases in between. The CDR3 nucleotides are TGTGCCAGCAGCTACGGGGGGTATAGCAATCAGCCCCAGCATTTT. Translation gives CASSYGGYSNQPQHF. Using reference TRBV7-9 and TRBJ1-5 for the parts outside the CDR3, the full variable domain is DTGVSQNPRHKITKRGQNVTFRCDPISEHNRLYWYRQTLGQGPEFLTYFQNEAQLEKSRLLSDRFSAERPKGSFSTLEIQRTEQGDSAMYLCASSYGGYSNQPQHFGDGTRLSIL.

The chain combines TRBV6-5 with TRBJ2-3; 9 bases match TRBD2. With 10 bases clipped from V and 0 bases from J, the junction kept 8 bases outside the gene matches. Germline loops: CDR1 MNHEY, CDR2 SVGAGI. The CDR3 contains 15 residues. Written as DNA, the CDR3 is TGTGCCACCCTTCTAGCGGGAACTAGCACAGATACGCAGTATTTT. Its protein product is CATLLAGTSTDTQYF.

The CDR3 region is CASSPGTSGTTGELFF. CDR3 in DNA: TGCGCCAGCAGCCCCGGGACTAGCGGTACCACCGGGGAGCTGTTTTTT. The gene calls are TRBV5-1 and TRBJ2-2; 11 nucleotides align to TRBD2. CDR3 length: 16 residues. Germline CDR1 reads SGHRS; CDR2 reads YFSETQ. V lost 4 bases and J lost 4; bases outside the gene matches: 6.

The J gene is TRBJ1-1, the V gene TRBV28, with D perhaps matching TRBD1 (6 bases). The CDR3 consists of 13 residues. The germline V and J ends were trimmed by 11 bases and 1 base, with 14 bases remaining between them. Germline V CDR1 and CDR2: MDHEN, SYDVKM. The CDR3 nucleotides are TGTGCCTGCCACCGACAGGAGAACACTGAAGCTTTCTTT. Its protein is CACHRQENTEAFF.